This TCR beta chain was identified during a study of OX40 agonist ivuxolimab in advanced cancers. In the study overall: Cancers in dose escalation were hepatocellular, melanoma, renal cell and head and neck. Study findings and constraints: In a subset of nonresponders, normalized T-cell clonal expansion was also low.

Using immunoSEQ multiplex PCR, the repertoire was profiled, and TCRdb retains in-frame clones only, with some absent. Among approximately 56,000 clones listed, 75% to 90% were seen once. As for this clone: Its antigen is not known.

The TCR was taken from an adult with an advanced solid tumor such as melanoma, head and neck, liver or kidney cancer. The input for sequencing was CD4+ or CD8+ T cells sorted from blood, taken in a trial of the OX40 agonist ivuxolimab.

The CDR3 DNA is TGTGCCAGCAGCCGCAATAACATTCAGTACTTC. It translates to CASSRNNIQYF. The V gene is TRBV27, the J gene TRBJ2-4; D call uncertain. CDR1 is MNHEY, CDR2 SMNVEV, per germline (reference sequence). Trimming left V 6 bases short and J 7 bases short, with 7 bases between. The CDR3 is made up of 11 amino acids.